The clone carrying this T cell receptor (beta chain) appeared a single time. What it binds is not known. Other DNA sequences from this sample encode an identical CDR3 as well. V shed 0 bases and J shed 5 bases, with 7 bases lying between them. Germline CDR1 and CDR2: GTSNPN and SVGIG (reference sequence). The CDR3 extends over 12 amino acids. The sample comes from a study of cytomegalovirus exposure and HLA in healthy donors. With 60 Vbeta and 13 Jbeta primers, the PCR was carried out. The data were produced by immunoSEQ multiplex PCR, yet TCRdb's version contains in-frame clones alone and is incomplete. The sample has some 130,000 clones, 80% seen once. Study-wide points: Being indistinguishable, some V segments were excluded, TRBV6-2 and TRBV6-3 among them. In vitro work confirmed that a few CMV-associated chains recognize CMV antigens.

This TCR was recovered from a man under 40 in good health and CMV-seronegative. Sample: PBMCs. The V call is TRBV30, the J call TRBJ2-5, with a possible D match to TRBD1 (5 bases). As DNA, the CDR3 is TGTGCCTGGAGTGTAGGGGTGGAGACCCAGTACTTC. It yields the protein CAWSVGVETQYF.